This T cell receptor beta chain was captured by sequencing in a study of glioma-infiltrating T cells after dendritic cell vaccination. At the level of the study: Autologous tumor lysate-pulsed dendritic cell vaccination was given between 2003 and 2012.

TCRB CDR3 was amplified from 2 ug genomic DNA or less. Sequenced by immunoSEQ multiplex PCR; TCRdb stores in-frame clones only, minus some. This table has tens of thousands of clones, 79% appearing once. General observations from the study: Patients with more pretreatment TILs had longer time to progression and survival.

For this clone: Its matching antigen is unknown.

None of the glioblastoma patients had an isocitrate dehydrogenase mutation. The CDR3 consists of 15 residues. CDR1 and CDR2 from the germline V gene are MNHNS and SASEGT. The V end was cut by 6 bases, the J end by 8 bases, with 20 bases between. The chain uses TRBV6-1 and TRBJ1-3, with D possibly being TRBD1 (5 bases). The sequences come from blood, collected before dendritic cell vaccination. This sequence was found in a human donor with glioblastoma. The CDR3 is CASSPRVGVSDTIYF. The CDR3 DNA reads TGTGCCAGCAGCCCCAGGGTAGGAGTATCGGACACCATATATTTT.